These 8 T cell receptor beta chains were all obtained from the same sample, sequenced in a study of T cell responses to AZD1222 COVID-19 vaccine. Only in-frame clones appear in the TCRdb table, and some are missing; sequencing was by immunoSEQ multiplex PCR. The sample carries about 130,000 clones, about 93% recorded once. The specimen was peripheral blood, collected on day 0 of AZD1222 vaccination. The origin of the receptors is an adult in good health.

The chain employs TRBV5-6 and TRBJ2-2, with 7 nucleotides matching TRBD2. Germline lookup yields CDR1 SGHDT and CDR2 YYEEEE. V lost 3 bases to trimming and J lost 5 bases; unmatched junction nucleotides: 10. CDR3 length: 16 amino acids. The CDR3 here is CASSSPSGEQTGELFF. CDR3 coding DNA: TGTGCCAGCAGCTCTCCTAGCGGCGAACAGACCGGGGAGCTGTTTTTT. Looking up the rest from reference TRBV5-6 and TRBJ2-2 gives the full variable domain: DAGVTQSPTHLIKTRGQQVTLRCSPKSGHDTVSWYQQALGQGPQFIFQYYEEEERQRGNFPDRFSGHQFPNYSSELNVNALLLGDSALYLCASSSPSGEQTGELFFGEGSRLTVL.

The chain recombines TRBV14 with TRBJ1-2; D is unclear. V lost 1 base and J 5 bases, leaving 8 bases between the germline ends. The CDR3 totals 13 residues. The germline V gene encodes CDR1 SGHDN and CDR2 FVKESK. Here the CDR3 DNA reads TGTGCCAGCAGCCAAGGGACGGCTTATGGCTACACCTTC. Translation gives CASSQGTAYGYTF.

This chain links TRBV23-1 with TRBJ2-7; D unclear. TRBV23-1 is noted as an ORF with a role that remains uncertain. This CDR3 spans 13 amino acids. Between the trimmed V and J ends, which lost 7 bases and 0 bases, there was a span of 10 bases. The DNA of the CDR3 is TGCGCCAGCAATACGGACGTCTCCTACGAGCAGTACTTC. Translated, it gives CASNTDVSYEQYF.

The chain links TRBV20-1 to TRBJ2-7; D is unclear. Germline V lookup: CDR1 DFQATT, CDR2 SNEGSKA (reference sequence). The CDR3 length is 11 residues. Trimming removed 1 base at V and 3 bases at J, with 4 bases between. The CDR3 loop reads CSARGSYEQYF. CDR3 in DNA: TGCAGTGCTAGAGGCAGCTACGAGCAGTACTTC.

The rearrangement links TRBV7-8 to TRBJ1-1; 11 bases are a match to TRBD1. From germline, CDR1 is SGHVS and CDR2 FQNEAQ. This CDR3 is built from 15 residues. V lost 5 bases and J lost 5; bases outside the gene matches: 7. The CDR3 region is CASSLLRDRGTEAFF. For the CDR3, the DNA is TGTGCCAGCAGCCTTTTAAGGGACAGGGGGACTGAAGCTTTCTTT.

The rearrangement joins TRBV7-9 to TRBJ2-2; 8 nucleotides align to TRBD1. After removal of 3 bases from V and 0 bases from J, the junction contained 12 bases not matched to a gene. From germline, CDR1 is SEHNR and CDR2 FQNEAQ (reference sequence). The CDR3 loop spans 19 amino acids. The CDR3: CASSFWDRTKVANTGELFF. DNA of the CDR3: TGTGCCAGCAGCTTCTGGGACAGGACAAAAGTCGCGAACACCGGGGAGCTGTTTTTT.

The chain employs TRBV6-5 and TRBJ2-7; 10 bases match TRBD1. Germline values: CDR1 MNHEY, CDR2 SVGAGI. This CDR3 spans 14 amino acids. Unmatched junction bases numbered 6, after V lost 6 bases and J lost 4 bases. The CDR3 protein is CASRTSGQGYEQYF. In DNA, the CDR3 is TGTGCCAGCAGAACGTCGGGACAGGGGTACGAGCAGTACTTC.

The chain carries TRBV19 and TRBJ2-1; the D is unclear. V lost 7 bases and J 4 bases, leaving 29 bases between the germline ends. The CDR3 extends over 19 amino acids. From germline, CDR1 is LNHDA and CDR2 SQIVND (reference sequence). The CDR3 DNA reads as TGTGCCAGTACCCCCACCGCGGTTGTTGGGCGTCCTACTTACAATGAGCAGTTCTTC. It codes for CASTPTAVVGRPTYNEQFF.